The T cell receptor (beta chain) under discussion was sequenced for a study of cytomegalovirus exposure and HLA in healthy donors (dated by TCRdb to the late 2010s). Broadly, across the study: An earlier analysis of several hundred of the donors reported approximately 260 Gb of sequence data and 95 million to 130 million unique TCR beta sequences obtained from 180 million or so T cells. The study aimed to test whether cataloging public T cell receptors could reveal signatures of past pathogen exposure. HLA typing included class I and class II loci at four-digit resolution. On average, over 200,000 unique TCR beta nucleotide sequences were sequenced per donor among about 400 genotyped donors of the cohort, with 15% to 20% of those sequences being non-productive. Donor age, sex, ethnicity and CMV serostatus were compiled alongside the repertoire data. The later analysis used no new phenotypic data to find candidate immune exposures, relying instead on TCR beta sequences and their occurrence across donors. The study profiled the T cell repertoires of about 720 subjects by immunosequencing and related them to cytomegalovirus serostatus. Roughly 300 gigabases of sequencing data and approximately 80 million unique TCR sequences were included in an early release covering roughly 600 HLA-typed donors. The genetic ancestry cluster associated with self-reported Caucasian donors included roughly four fifths of the approximately 430 genotyped donors. The number of typed donors differed by locus: about 620-640 for A, B, C, DRB1 and DQB1; some 500 for DQA1; about 600 for DPA1; and about 450 for DPB1. Every discovery cohort repertoire had been produced on one sequencing platform. Genome-wide SNP genotypes for about three fifths of the roughly 670 donors were used in a later genetic analysis, which treated that subset as a discovery cohort. In an earlier analysis of more than 550 of the donors, high-throughput TCR beta sequencing was used to judge whether each TCR beta V gene segment behaved as functional or pseudogenic. To predict cytomegalovirus infection status, the study combined high-throughput TCR immunosequencing, statistical association of individual TCRs with disease status, and machine learning. A later analysis re-examined previously published TCR beta repertoires from more than 550 donors and added high-resolution HLA genotyping to investigate patterns of TCR occurrence. A separate validation cohort of approximately 120 different subjects was used in addition to the approximately 700-subject first cohort. Five DR-DQ haplotypes were treated as single units for association and clustering because of strong linkage in the cohort. What the work shows at the level of the full study, not this receptor alone: Compared with the roughly 710-donor mean, donors in an Asian-associated ancestry cluster had fewer N-insertions in productive TCRs, according to a later genetic analysis. According to a later analysis, TCR association rates differed among HLA loci, with DRB1 alleles showing the most associated TCRs and HLA-C alleles showing the fewest. Some IMGT-functional V segments, including TRBV6-2 and TRBV6-3, could not be distinguished by the 87-base-pair reads and were therefore excluded. Most TCR sequences were seen in very few donors, while some public TCRs were found in many individuals. According to a later analysis, most CMV-associated TCR beta chains appeared to be HLA-restricted, and the HLA associations seemed to be driven largely by CMV exposure. A further reported finding was that TCR beta sequences accurately predicted the HLA-A and HLA-B alleles for most subjects in the first cohort. Broadly in line with IMGT annotations, most TCR beta V segments showed up in productive rearrangements about 87% or about 30% of the time in an earlier analysis of around 550 of the donors. The classifier was reported to diagnose cytomegalovirus status with high specificity and sensitivity in both the original cohort and the validation cohort. Correlated functional status among segregating V segments might be attributable to linkage disequilibrium, but an unknown experimental factor could not be ruled out. Because counts were too low, 15 to 20 rarely observed V segments, including chromosome 9 orphons, were excluded from the earlier analysis of about 500 of the donors. A later genetic analysis associated a missense DCLRE1C variant with V-gene and J-gene trimming of TCR beta chains, and an independent cohort replicated the association. A later analysis reported that several top co-occurrence clusters appeared linked to parvovirus B19, influenza, CMV and Epstein-Barr virus. Because HLA typing was unavailable for some donors at each locus, only the typed subset was used in association tests. This cohort had only TCR beta chains sequenced, and the lack of alpha or paired-chain data limited which features could be detected. Strong co-occurrence of HLA alleles, especially DR and DQ, made assigning TCR associations to individual alleles difficult. In a later analysis, 16,951 TCR beta sequences were associated with specific HLA alleles at a false discovery rate of 0.05. The only immune exposure information available for the cohort was CMV serostatus. A later analysis found that HLA-associated TCR beta chains were more clonally expanded and had lower generation probabilities than equally common non-associated chains. The study listed around 160 TCR beta chains as associated with cytomegalovirus. The authors suggested that the approach could potentially be extended to other disease states and immunological phenotypes. Three of the identified cytomegalovirus-associated TCR beta chains were confirmed in vitro to be specific for cytomegalovirus antigens. Roughly uniform sequencing depth across donors was assumed in presence/absence analyses, although this assumption may not hold. A cluster of highly shared sequence variants was judged likely to represent a technical artifact of the sequencing pipeline.

To prepare the library, the immunoSEQ multiplex PCR assay was applied. For the multiplex PCR, a mixture combining 60 forward primers for TCR Vbeta segments and 13 reverse primers for TCR Jbeta segments was used. The CDR3 region of rearranged TCR beta genes was amplified from genomic DNA with a multiplex PCR assay. On the Illumina HiSeq System, the amplified TCR beta libraries were sequenced as 87-base-pair reads. In the original analysis: Across the 640 or so repertoires, a later analysis counted tens of millions of unique TCR beta chains, 9 million to 14 million of which were shared by at least two donors. To remove PCR and sequencing errors, raw reads were error-corrected and collapsed into unique sequences using a nearest-neighbor algorithm that merged closely related sequences. Alignment of CDR3 sequences to IMGT reference sequences was used to assign V, D and J gene segments. Each retained sequence needed at least a six-nucleotide match to both a V gene segment and a J gene segment. Rearrangements were classified as productive when the CDR3 lacked stop codons and remained in frame with V and J, and all other rearrangements were classified as non-productive. Following IMGT convention, CDR3 was defined as the stretch from the second conserved V-encoded cysteine up to the conserved J-encoded phenylalanine. In an earlier analysis of around 640 of the donors, sequences lacking an unambiguous match to a single V gene segment were excluded. An earlier analysis of over 450 of the donors classified V segments as functional when productive rearrangements were above 56.7% and as segregating when the standard deviation between donors was above 5%. A statistical classification framework was built to diagnose cytomegalovirus status from the catalog of TCR beta chain sequences. In a later analysis, V and J genes were assigned by comparing TCR nucleotide sequences against IMGT/GENE-DB human TR gene sequences. Using the TCRdist pipeline, a later analysis assigned CDR3 sequences along with most-parsimonious VDJ recombination scenarios. In a later analysis, each TCR beta chain was defined by its CDR3 amino acid sequence together with its V-gene family, and reads without a unique V-gene family were excluded. A later analysis removed nearly 600 highly shared, low-generation-probability nucleotide sequences to deal with suspected cross-contamination and a sequencing artifact. For each public chain, a later analysis derived a clonal expansion index from normalized ranks of inferred template counts within each repertoire. A later analysis computed generation probabilities with a VDJ recombination model fitted to out-of-frame rearrangements, and checked the results against IGoR. In a later analysis, hypergeometric tests were used to score TCR-TCR, TCR-HLA and TCR-CMV co-occurrence, with a repertoire-size bias correction applied to TCR pairs. To estimate false discovery rates, a later analysis permuted the HLA or CMV assignments 20 times. A later analysis grouped co-occurring TCRs with DBSCAN, adding TCRdist sequence similarity when clustering within HLA-allele-positive subsets. Repertoires with fewer than 30,000 or more than 120,000 public chains, plus five repertoires with anomalous nucleotide sharing, were excluded from co-occurrence clustering. TCRdb's version of the immuneACCESS table is confined to in-frame rearrangements and falls short of the full clone set. An unresolved V gene accounts for under half of the shortfall where checked; the remainder is of unknown origin. The DNA was the basis for D and trimming; V, J and clone size are from that table. Recorded for this sample are 100,000 to 150,000 clones; approximately 80% of them occurred a single time. Of the sample, approximately 1.6% is held by the ten largest clones.

The CDR3 starts with the cysteine, ends with the phenylalanine, and has 12 residues. The read is trimmed to its CDR3 DNA, 36 bases read in frame from base 1. Per the germline V gene, SGHDT is the CDR1 and YYEEEE is the CDR2. V is trimmed back by 6 bases and J by 9 bases, and the junction contains 8 bases that no gene match accounts for. Worth noting for this clone: Its recognized antigen is unknown. The input lacks base qualities; no much larger clone sits a single base away.

The cohort consisted of hundreds of healthy bone marrow donors. Cohort members were all nominally healthy when sampled, although unrecorded immune exposures were likely present. The donor was CMV seronegative and belonged to the group of several hundred seronegative cohort members. A peripheral blood sample was collected from each donor, and TCR beta sequencing was performed on peripheral blood mononuclear cells. Genomic DNA was extracted from the blood cell samples with the Qiagen DNeasy Blood Extraction Kit. Rearrangement joined TRBV5-6 to TRBJ2-7, and TRBD2 aligns with 8 junction nucleotides. The specimen sequenced was PBMCs. This receptor was taken from a woman aged 18-29 years in good health and CMV-seronegative. The bases read TGTGCCAGCACCCACGGGGGGGCTCGGCAGTACTTC. Its protein reads: CASTHGGARQYF. Extended through the reference TRBV5-6 and TRBJ2-7 proteins, this CDR3 yields the full variable domain: DAGVTQSPTHLIKTRGQQVTLRCSPKSGHDTVSWYQQALGQGPQFIFQYYEEEERQRGNFPDRFSGHQFPNYSSELNVNALLLGDSALYLCASTHGGARQYFGPGTRLTVT.